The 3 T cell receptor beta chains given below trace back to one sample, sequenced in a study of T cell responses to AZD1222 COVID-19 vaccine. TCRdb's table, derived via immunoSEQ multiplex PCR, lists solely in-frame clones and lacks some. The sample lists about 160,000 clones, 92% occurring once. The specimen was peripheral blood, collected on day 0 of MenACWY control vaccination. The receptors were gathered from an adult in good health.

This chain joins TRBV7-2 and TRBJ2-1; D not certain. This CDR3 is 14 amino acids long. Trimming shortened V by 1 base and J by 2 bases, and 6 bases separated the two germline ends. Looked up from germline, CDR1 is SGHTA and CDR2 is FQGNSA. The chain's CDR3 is CASSLEAAYNEQFF. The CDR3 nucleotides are TGTGCCAGCAGCTTAGAGGCGGCCTACAATGAGCAGTTCTTC. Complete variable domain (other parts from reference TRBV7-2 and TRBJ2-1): GAGVSQSPSNKVTEKGKDVELRCDPISGHTALYWYRQSLGQGLEFLIYFQGNSAPDKSGLPSDRFSAERTGGSVSTLTIQRTQQEDSAVYLCASSLEAAYNEQFFGPGTRLTVL.

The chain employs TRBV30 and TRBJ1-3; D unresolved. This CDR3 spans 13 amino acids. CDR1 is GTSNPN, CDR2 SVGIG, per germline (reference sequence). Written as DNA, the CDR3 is TGTGCGAGGCGGCGGACCTCTGGAAACACCATATATTTT. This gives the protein CARRRTSGNTIYF.

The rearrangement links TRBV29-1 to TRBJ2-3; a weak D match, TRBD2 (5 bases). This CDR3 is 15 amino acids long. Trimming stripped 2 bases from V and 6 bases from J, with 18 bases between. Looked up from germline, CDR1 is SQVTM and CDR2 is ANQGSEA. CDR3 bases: TGCAGCGTTGAAAATAGCGCGATGCAAGGGGATACGCAGTATTTT. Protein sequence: CSVENSAMQGDTQYF.